This TCR beta chain was profiled in a study of T cells expressing NK-cell markers. Overall study context: Seven HCMV-seropositive donors and one seronegative donor made up the eight sequenced donors. Overall study findings and caveats: NKG2C+ dominant clonotypes from several donors made up roughly 1.0-7.0% of CD8+ T cells. Researchers report these clonotypes also headed the CD3+CD56-NKG2C+ fraction in four donors. Clarity on HCMV specificity was lacking for the expanded NKG2C+ T cell clones.

On this clonotype itself: The antigen remains undetermined.

TCRdb re-called the 5' RACE reads and gives one entry per CDR3 protein, without DNA. The sample table includes about 410,000 distinct CDR3 sequences. The sample taken for sequencing was blood T cells: a sorted CD56 or NKG2C T cell subset, CD4+ or CD8+ T cells, or bulk PBMC T cells (not recorded which). This TCR came from a woman in her 50s in good health.

This CDR3 is CASSHRLDWKGDEQFF. The chain combines TRBV11-2 with TRBJ2-1; TCRdb's D call of TRBD1 is untestable without DNA. This CDR3 comprises 16 residues. Germline CDR1 is SGHAT and CDR2 is FQNNGV.